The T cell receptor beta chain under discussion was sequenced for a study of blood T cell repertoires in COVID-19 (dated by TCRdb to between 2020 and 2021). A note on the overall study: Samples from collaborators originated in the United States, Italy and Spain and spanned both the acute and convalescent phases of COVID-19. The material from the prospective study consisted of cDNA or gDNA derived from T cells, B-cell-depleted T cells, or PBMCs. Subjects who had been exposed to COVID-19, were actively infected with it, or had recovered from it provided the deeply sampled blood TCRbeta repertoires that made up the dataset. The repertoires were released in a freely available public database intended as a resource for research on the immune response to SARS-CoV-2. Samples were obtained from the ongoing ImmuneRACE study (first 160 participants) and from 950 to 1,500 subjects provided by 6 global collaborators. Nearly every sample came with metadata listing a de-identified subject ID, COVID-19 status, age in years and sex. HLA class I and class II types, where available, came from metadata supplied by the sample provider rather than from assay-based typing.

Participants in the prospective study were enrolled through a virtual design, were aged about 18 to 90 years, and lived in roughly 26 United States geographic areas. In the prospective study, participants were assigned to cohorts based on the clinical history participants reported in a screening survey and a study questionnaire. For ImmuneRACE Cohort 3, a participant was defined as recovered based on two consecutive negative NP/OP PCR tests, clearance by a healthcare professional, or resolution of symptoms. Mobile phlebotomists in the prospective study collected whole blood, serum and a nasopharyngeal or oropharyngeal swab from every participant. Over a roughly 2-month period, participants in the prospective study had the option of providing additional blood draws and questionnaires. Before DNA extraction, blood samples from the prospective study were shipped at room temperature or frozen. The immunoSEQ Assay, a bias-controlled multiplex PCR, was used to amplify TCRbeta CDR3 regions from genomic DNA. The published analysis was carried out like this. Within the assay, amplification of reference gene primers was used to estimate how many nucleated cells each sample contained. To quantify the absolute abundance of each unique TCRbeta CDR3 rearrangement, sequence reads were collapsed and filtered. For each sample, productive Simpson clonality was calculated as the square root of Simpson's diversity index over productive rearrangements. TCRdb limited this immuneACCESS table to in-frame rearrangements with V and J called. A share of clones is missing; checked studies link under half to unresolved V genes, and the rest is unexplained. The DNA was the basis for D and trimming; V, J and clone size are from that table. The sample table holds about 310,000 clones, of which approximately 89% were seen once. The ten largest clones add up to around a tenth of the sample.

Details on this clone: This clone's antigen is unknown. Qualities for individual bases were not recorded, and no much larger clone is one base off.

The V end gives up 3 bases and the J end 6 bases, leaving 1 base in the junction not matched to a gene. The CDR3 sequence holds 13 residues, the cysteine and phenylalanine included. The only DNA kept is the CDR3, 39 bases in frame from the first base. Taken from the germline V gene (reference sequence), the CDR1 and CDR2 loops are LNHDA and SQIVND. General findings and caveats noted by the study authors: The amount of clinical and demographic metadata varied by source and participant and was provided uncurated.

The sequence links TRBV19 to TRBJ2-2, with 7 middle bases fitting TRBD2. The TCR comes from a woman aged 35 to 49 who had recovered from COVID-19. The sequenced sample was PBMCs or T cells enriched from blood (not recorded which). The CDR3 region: CASSMGGAGELFF. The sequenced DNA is TGTGCCAGTAGTATGGGAGGGGCCGGGGAGCTGTTTTTT. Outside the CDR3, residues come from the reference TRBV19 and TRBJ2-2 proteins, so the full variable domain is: DGGITQSPKYLFRKEGQNVTLSCEQNLNHDAMYWYRQDPGQGLRLIYYSQIVNDFQKGDIAEGYSVSREKKESFPLTVTSAQKNPTAFYLCASSMGGAGELFFGEGSRLTVL.